The 4 T cell receptor beta chains below all came from one sample that was sequenced in a study of blood T cell repertoires in COVID-19. Libraries were prepared by immunoSEQ multiplex PCR; TCRdb keeps only in-frame clonotypes and omits some of them. The profile shows 200,000 to 250,000 clones, almost 85% of them singletons. Sequenced: peripheral blood. The source is a woman aged 50 to 65 with active or convalescent COVID-19.

The chain carries TRBV9 and TRBJ1-2; 8 nucleotides align to TRBD1. The CDR3 consists of 13 residues. V was clipped by 4 bases and J by 4 bases; unmatched bases: 3. Germline V gene lookup returns CDR1 SGDLS and CDR2 YYNGEE. The CDR3 coding sequence is TGTGCCAGCAGCATAACAGGGGGCTATGGCTACACCTTC. As protein: CASSITGGYGYTF.

The chain employs TRBV19 and TRBJ1-2; D is uncertain. Germline CDR1 and CDR2: LNHDA and SQIVND (reference sequence). The V gene lost 4 bases and the J gene lost 4 bases, with 10 bases spanning the gap. The CDR3 sequence is 13 residues long. The CDR3 DNA reads as TGTGCCAGTAGTAACGGGATCTTCTATGGCTACACCTTC. Residues: CASSNGIFYGYTF.

The chain carries TRBV7-9 and TRBJ2-7; TRBD2 agrees at 11 bases. The trim removed 4 bases at V and 3 bases at J, leaving 5 bases unmatched. This CDR3 has 15 amino acids. The V gene's germline CDR1 is SEHNR and CDR2 FQNEAQ (reference sequence). In DNA, the CDR3 is TGTGCCAGCAGCTCAGGGACTAGCGGACTCTACGAGCAGTACGTC. It encodes CASSSGTSGLYEQYV.

The chain uses TRBV2 and TRBJ2-2, with D possibly being TRBD1 (6 bases). Germline V CDR1 and CDR2: SNHLY, FYNNEI. The V gene lost 11 bases and the J gene lost 6 bases, with 13 bases spanning the gap. This CDR3 is 12 amino acids long. CDR3: CAGTGSPGELFF. CDR3 DNA sequence: TGTGCCGGTACAGGGAGCCCCGGGGAGCTGTTTTTT.